This T cell receptor (beta chain) is drawn from a study of blood T cell repertoires in COVID-19. Background on the study: From the United States, Italy and Spain came samples of acute and convalescent COVID-19. T cells, B-cell-depleted T cells, or PBMCs provided the cDNA or gDNA that served as material.

The V end was cut by 5 bases, the J end by 2 bases, with 17 bases between. Germline V gene lookup returns CDR1 SNHLY and CDR2 FYNNEI. The CDR3 consists of 16 residues. This clone was seen just once. As processed by the authors: Nucleated cell counts were estimated from reference gene primer amplification. The data were produced by immunoSEQ multiplex PCR, yet TCRdb's version contains in-frame clones alone and is incomplete. D and trimming come from the DNA, and the V and J calls and clone size come from that table. In the table there are around 200,000 clones, approximately 84% of which are singletons.

The sequence derives from a man older than 75 with acute or convalescent COVID-19. The J gene is TRBJ2-3, the V gene TRBV2; perhaps TRBD2 as D (6 bases). The sample comprised peripheral blood. The CDR3 sequence is CASSPPGLRTTDTQYF. The CDR3 nucleotides read TGTGCCAGCAGTCCTCCGGGACTTCGGACCACAGATACGCAGTATTTT.